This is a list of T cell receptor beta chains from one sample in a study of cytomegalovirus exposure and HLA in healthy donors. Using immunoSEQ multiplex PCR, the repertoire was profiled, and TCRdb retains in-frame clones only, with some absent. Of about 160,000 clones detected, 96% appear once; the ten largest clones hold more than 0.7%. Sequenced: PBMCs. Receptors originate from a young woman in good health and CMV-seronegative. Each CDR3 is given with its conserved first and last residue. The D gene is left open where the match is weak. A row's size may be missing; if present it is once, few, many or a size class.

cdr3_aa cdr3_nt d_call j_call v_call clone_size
CASSLAGDYGYTF TGTGCCAGCAGCTTGGCGGGAGACTATGGCTACACCTTC NA TRBJ1-2 TRBV7-9 NA
CASSSLPLLEQYF TGTGCCAGCAGTTCCTTACCCCTACTCGAGCAGTACTTC NA TRBJ2-7 TRBV27 NA
CASSPETGLGRFF TGCGCCAGCAGCCCAGAGACAGGGTTAGGGCGGTTCTTC TRBD1 TRBJ2-1 TRBV5-1 few
CASSQVTGANYGYTF TGCGCCAGCAGCCAAGTAACAGGGGCCAACTATGGCTACACCTTC TRBD1 TRBJ1-2 TRBV4-1 NA
CASSVLAYNEQFF TGTGCCAGCAGTGTACTAGCTTACAATGAGCAGTTCTTC NA TRBJ2-1 TRBV6-1 NA
CASSDSPGAIGELFF TGTGCCAGCAGTGACTCGCCAGGGGCAATCGGGGAGCTGTTTTTT NA TRBJ2-2 TRBV6-4 NA
CASSVVEGATDTQYF TGTGCCAGCAGCGTAGTGGAGGGGGCAACAGATACGCAGTATTTT NA TRBJ2-3 TRBV9 NA
CASSLIPGQTYQPQHF TGTGCCAGCAGTTTAATTCCAGGACAGACCTATCAGCCCCAGCATTTT NA TRBJ1-5 TRBV28 NA
CAISDAGTGVNQPQHF TGTGCCATCAGTGACGCCGGGACAGGGGTCAATCAGCCCCAGCATTTT TRBD1 TRBJ1-5 TRBV10-3 NA
CASSGGAGTDTQYF TGTGCCAGTAGCGGGGGGGCTGGCACAGATACGCAGTATTTT TRBD2 TRBJ2-3 TRBV19 NA
CSVGPGYTEAFF TGCAGCGTTGGCCCCGGGTACACTGAAGCTTTCTTT NA TRBJ1-1 TRBV29-1 NA
CASSLATGGWTEAFF TGTGCCAGCAGCTTGGCCACAGGGGGCTGGACTGAAGCTTTCTTT TRBD1 TRBJ1-1 TRBV5-6 NA
CASSVGGTWAFF TGTGCCAGCAGTGTGGGGGGGACTTGGGCTTTCTTT NA TRBJ1-1 TRBV6-1 NA
CASSLLETQYF TGTGCCAGCAGCCTCTTGGAGACCCAGTACTTC NA TRBJ2-5 TRBV7-9 NA
CSVSSLSGVGETQYF TGCAGCGTTTCCTCTCTCTCCGGGGTGGGAGAGACCCAGTACTTC NA TRBJ2-5 TRBV29-1 NA
CASSLKGGMRGSGANVLTF TGTGCCAGCAGCTTAAAAGGCGGGATGAGGGGCTCTGGGGCCAACGTCCTGACTTTC NA TRBJ2-6 TRBV7-2 NA
CSVEDIVRGFYEQYF TGCAGCGTTGAAGATATTGTCAGGGGTTTCTACGAGCAGTACTTC NA TRBJ2-7 TRBV29-1 NA
CASSIAGSGTGELFF TGTGCCAGCAGTATAGCGGGGTCGGGCACCGGGGAGCTGTTTTTT TRBD2 TRBJ2-2 TRBV6-6 NA
CASRDTGGGTEAFF TGTGCCAGTAGGGACACAGGGGGCGGCACTGAAGCTTTCTTT TRBD1 TRBJ1-1 TRBV19 NA
CASSSRDSNTDTQYF TGCGCCAGCAGCTCCCGGGACTCCAACACAGATACGCAGTATTTT NA TRBJ2-3 TRBV5-1 NA
CASSSQGAGYGYTF TGTGCCAGCAGCTCCCAGGGGGCCGGCTATGGCTACACCTTC TRBD1 TRBJ1-2 TRBV7-2 NA
CASSQEYGGSAVAFF TGCGCCAGCAGCCAAGAGTACGGGGGGAGCGCTGTAGCTTTCTTT NA TRBJ1-1 TRBV4-1 once